A selection of T cell receptor beta chains follows, all from one sample in a study of early T cells in non-severe SARS-CoV-2 infection. TCRdb called the 5' RACE reads again in MiXCR, with one record for every CDR3 protein. The table records 65,000 to 85,000 distinct CDR3 sequences, around 15% of them present only once. The material sequenced was whole blood. The receptors originated from an adult who was a healthcare worker with PCR-confirmed SARS-CoV-2 infection or an uninfected control (not recorded which). The CDR3 runs from the conserved cysteine through the conserved F or W. D genes are given only for firm matches.

15	TRBJ1-1	TRBV3-1	NA	CASSQGMGVNTEAFF
13	TRBJ2-1	TRBV12-3/TRBV12-4	NA	CASSPGQFAEQFF
13	TRBJ2-7	TRBV7-8	NA	CASSSQGTGEQYF
13	TRBJ2-1	TRBV7-6	NA	CASSLPSEPRQFF
17	TRBJ1-4	TRBV4-2	NA	CASSQSSRGGFGEKLFF
15	TRBJ2-5	TRBV7-6	NA	CASSLVVDRQETQYF
18	TRBJ2-3	TRBV7-8	TRBD2	CASSLSGTSGGVTDTQYF
15	TRBJ2-3	TRBV7-3	TRBD2	CASSFGAGGTDTQYF
14	TRBJ2-7	TRBV29-1	TRBD2	CSVAIAGGPSEQYF
16	TRBJ1-6	TRBV12-3/TRBV12-4	NA	CASSLMWGQGNSPLHF
13	TRBJ2-7	TRBV6-1	NA	CASRGQLPYEQYF
15	TRBJ2-6	TRBV7-2	NA	CASSLWSSGANVLTF
13	TRBJ1-5	TRBV27	NA	CASSRGHPQPQHF
12	TRBJ2-3	TRBV3-1	NA	CASSQGLDTQYF
12	TRBJ1-2	TRBV7-9	NA	CASSSQDGAGTF
15	TRBJ2-1	TRBV29-1	TRBD2	CSVISGGGSYNEQFF
13	TRBJ2-1	TRBV7-7	NA	CASSPGHHNEQFF
13	TRBJ2-5	TRBV11-1	TRBD1	CASSRDRAETQYF